This T cell receptor beta chain was obtained from a study of T cell responses to AZD1222 COVID-19 vaccine (dated by TCRdb to the early 2020s). Describing the broader study: A total of 233 trial participants underwent TCR sequencing, of whom 200 to 220 had received two doses of AZD1222 and about 25 had received two doses of the MenACWY control vaccine. Enrollment into the trials was organized by age into subgroups of 18-55, 56-69 and 70-plus years, and those subgroups contained 148, 28 and 57 TCR-sequenced participants, respectively. Study-wide conclusions, independent of this receptor: After two AZD1222 doses, both the breadth and the depth of spike-specific TCRs were significantly higher than at day 0 and than in MenACWY recipients. Conclusions about previously exposed vaccinees are limited because only five or six AZD1222 recipients were SARS-CoV-2 seropositive at baseline. Reportedly, close to half of the unique spike-specific TCRs recognized epitopes lying outside the regions that are mutated in the B.1.351 and B.1.1.7 variants. In the small 56-69-year group, the increase in depth fell short of significance, most likely because of low power. No day 14 peak-response samples were available, so repertoires were characterized only after the peak T cell response. The vaccine-associated CD4 TCRs covered the entire spike protein, and the dominant responses fell in regions 160-218 and 743-854. Most participants were white British and females outnumbered males, and the authors suggested that clonal diversity may have been underestimated.

CDR1 SGHDN and CDR2 FVKESK were looked up in the germline V gene. Reading from cysteine to phenylalanine, the CDR3 counts 14 amino acids. CDR3 DNA is the only sequence kept; it has 42 bases, read in frame from the first base. Trimming removed 0 bases from V and 8 bases from J; the gene matches leave 6 bases unexplained. The CDR3 regions of human TCRbeta chains were analyzed by immunosequencing. The paper's processing steps were these. Repertoire TCRs were checked for matches against a reference library of SARS-CoV-2-specific TCRs that had been generated using the MIRA antigen-specificity platform. Breadth was defined as the fraction of unique TCRs that were SARS-CoV-2-associated, and depth was defined as the fraction of total T cells that were SARS-CoV-2-associated. Using the MIRA data, every spike-specific TCR was mapped to the spike region that the TCR reacted to and assigned to either a CD4 or a CD8 class. Log10-transformed breadth and depth values were compared by one-way ANOVA with Sidak's multiple comparisons tests. As stored in TCRdb, this immuneACCESS dataset retains in-frame rearrangements with V and J assigned. A fraction of the clones does not appear; measured against another copy, unresolved V genes explain less than half of the discrepancy, and the remainder lacks a known reason. The DNA was the basis for D and trimming; V, J and clone size are from that table. Here the sample has 70,000 to 80,000 clones; 80% occur a single time. The ten largest clones capture 47% of the sample.

Read against the paper, the sample's time point label means: about 28 days (+/-7) after the second vaccine dose. AZD1222 recipients given second doses at about 4 weeks or at about 12 weeks were pooled, since spike-specific TCR depth and breadth were not found to differ between the two schedules. Vaccinee samples came from UK trials COV001 and COV002, including a single-blind randomized controlled phase 2/3 trial of AZD1222 (ChAdOx1 nCoV-19) in healthy adults. Trial participant PBMC samples were collected at day 0 and day 28 after the second dose for TCRbeta chain sequencing. Comments on this clone: Its cognate antigen has yet to be identified. No much larger clone is present one base from it, and per-base qualities are unavailable.

This sample comprised peripheral blood, obtained 28 days after the second AZD1222 dose. The sequence was obtained from an adult who received the AZD1222 COVID-19 vaccine. Recombination linked TRBV14 to TRBJ1-2; 7 central nucleotides agree with TRBD1. The encoded CDR3 is CASSQEEGTVGYTF. The DNA sequence is given as TGTGCCAGCAGCCAAGAGGAAGGGACAGTAGGCTACACCTTC.